This TCR beta chain derives from a study of Ad26.COV2.S vaccination and SARS-CoV-2 variants. Overall study: Trial arm assignment for the donor was COV1001 Ad26.COV2.S. Administration of Ad26.COV2.S was intramuscular, either once or twice 56 days apart.

V gave up 6 bases and J gave up 2 bases, with 19 bases separating them. From germline, CDR1 is LNHDA and CDR2 SQIVND (reference sequence). The CDR3 covers 16 residues. General study points: Substantial post-vaccination breadth of spike-specific CD8+ and CD4+ T cell responses was reported.

As concerns this clone: The antigen is unknown.

The protocol was immunoSEQ multiplex PCR, while the TCRdb copy is restricted to in-frame clones and leaves out a portion. The profile shows about 330,000 clones, around 90% of them singletons. Sample treatment: around 19 received Ad26.COV2.S at low or high dose, single or two shots; about 5 received placebo; per-sample allocation not given. Sample collection was performed on day 63 after the first vaccine or placebo injection. This clonotype originated in a person between 18 and 65 years old who received the Ad26.COV2.S COVID-19 vaccine or a placebo. The rearrangement links TRBV19 to TRBJ1-2, with D possibly TRBD1 on 5 matching bases. The specimen comprised peripheral blood, sampled in a trial of Ad26.COV2.S vaccine versus placebo. In DNA, the CDR3 is TGTGCCAGTAGATCAGGCGTGGGGGAGGTGAACTATGGCTACACCTTC. Its translation: CASRSGVGEVNYGYTF.